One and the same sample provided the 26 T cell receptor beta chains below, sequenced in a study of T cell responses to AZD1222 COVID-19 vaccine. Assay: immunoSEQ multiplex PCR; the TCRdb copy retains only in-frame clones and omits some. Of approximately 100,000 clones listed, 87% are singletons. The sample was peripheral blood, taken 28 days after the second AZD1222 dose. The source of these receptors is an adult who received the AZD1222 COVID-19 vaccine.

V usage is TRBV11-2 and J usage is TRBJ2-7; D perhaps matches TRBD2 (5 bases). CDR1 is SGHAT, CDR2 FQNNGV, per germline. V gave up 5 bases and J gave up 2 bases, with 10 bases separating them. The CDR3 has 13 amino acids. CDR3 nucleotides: TGTGCCAGCAGCCAAGCGGTCGCCTACGAGCAGTACTTC. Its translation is CASSQAVAYEQYF.

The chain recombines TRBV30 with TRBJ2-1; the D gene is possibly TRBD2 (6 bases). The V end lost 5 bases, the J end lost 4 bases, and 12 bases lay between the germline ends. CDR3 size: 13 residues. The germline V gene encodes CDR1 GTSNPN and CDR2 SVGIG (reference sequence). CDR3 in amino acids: CAWALGRYNEQFF. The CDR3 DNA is TGTGCCTGGGCCCTAGGGAGGTACAATGAGCAGTTCTTC.

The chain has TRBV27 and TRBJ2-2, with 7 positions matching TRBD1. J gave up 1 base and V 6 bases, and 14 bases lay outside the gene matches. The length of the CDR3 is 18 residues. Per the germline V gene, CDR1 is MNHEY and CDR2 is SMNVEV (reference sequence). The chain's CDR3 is CASRKVPGQRLNTGELFF. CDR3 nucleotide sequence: TGTGCCAGCAGAAAAGTCCCGGGACAGAGACTGAACACCGGGGAGCTGTTTTTT.

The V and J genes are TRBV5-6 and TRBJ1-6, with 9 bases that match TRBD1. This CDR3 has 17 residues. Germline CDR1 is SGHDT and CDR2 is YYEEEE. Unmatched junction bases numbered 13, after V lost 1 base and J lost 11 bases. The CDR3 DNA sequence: TGTGCCAGCAGCTTGCGTTGGTCCGGGACAGGGAGAACACCCCTCCACTTT. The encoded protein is CASSLRWSGTGRTPLHF. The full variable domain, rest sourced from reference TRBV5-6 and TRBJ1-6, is DAGVTQSPTHLIKTRGQQVTLRCSPKSGHDTVSWYQQALGQGPQFIFQYYEEEERQRGNFPDRFSGHQFPNYSSELNVNALLLGDSALYLCASSLRWSGTGRTPLHFGNGTRLTVT.

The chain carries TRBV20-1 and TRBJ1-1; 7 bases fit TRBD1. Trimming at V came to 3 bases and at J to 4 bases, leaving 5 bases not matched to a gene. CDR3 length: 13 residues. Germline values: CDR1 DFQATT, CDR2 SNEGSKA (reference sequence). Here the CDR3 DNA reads TGCAGTGCTAGTACAGGGGACGTCACTGAAGCTTTCTTT. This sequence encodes CSASTGDVTEAFF.

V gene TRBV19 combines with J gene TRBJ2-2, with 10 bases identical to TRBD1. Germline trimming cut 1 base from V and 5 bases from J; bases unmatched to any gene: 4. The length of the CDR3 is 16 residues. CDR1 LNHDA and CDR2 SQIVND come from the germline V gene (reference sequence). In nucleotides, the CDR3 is TGTGCCAGTAGTATAGGACAGGGGGCAAATACCGGGGAGCTGTTTTTT. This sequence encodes CASSIGQGANTGELFF.

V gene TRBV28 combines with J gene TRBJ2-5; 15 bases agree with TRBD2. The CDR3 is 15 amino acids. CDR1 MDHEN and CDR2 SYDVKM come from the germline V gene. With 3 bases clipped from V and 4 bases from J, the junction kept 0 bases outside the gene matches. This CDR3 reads CASSLGLAGGETQYF. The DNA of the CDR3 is TGTGCCAGCAGTTTGGGACTAGCGGGAGGAGAGACCCAGTACTTC.

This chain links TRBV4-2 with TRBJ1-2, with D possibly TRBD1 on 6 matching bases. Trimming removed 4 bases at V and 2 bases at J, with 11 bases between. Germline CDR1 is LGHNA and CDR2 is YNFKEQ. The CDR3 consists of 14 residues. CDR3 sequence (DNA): TGTGCCAGCAGCCGAACAGGGACCAACTATGGCTACACCTTC. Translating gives CASSRTGTNYGYTF.

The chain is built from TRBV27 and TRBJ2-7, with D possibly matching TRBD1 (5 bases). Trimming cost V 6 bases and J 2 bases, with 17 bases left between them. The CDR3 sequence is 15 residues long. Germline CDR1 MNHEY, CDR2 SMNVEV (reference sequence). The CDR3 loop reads CASSSDRTPTYEQYF. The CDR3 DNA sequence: TGTGCCAGCAGCTCCGACAGAACTCCCACCTACGAGCAGTACTTC.

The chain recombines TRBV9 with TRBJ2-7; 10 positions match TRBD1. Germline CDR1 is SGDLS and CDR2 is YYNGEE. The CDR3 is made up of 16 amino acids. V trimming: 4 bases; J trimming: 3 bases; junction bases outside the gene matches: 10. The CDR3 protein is CASSPRGGTGVYEQYF. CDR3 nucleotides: TGTGCCAGCAGCCCCCGTGGGGGGACAGGGGTCTACGAGCAGTACTTC. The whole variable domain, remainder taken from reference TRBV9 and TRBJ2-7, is DSGVTQTPKHLITATGQRVTLRCSPRSGDLSVYWYQQSLDQGLQFLIQYYNGEERAKGNILERFSAQQFPDLHSELNLSSLELGDSALYFCASSPRGGTGVYEQYFGPGTRLTVT.

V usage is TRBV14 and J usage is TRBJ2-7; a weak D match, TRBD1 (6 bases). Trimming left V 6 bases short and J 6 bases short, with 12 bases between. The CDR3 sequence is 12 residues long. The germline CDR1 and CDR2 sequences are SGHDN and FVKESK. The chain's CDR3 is CASSRGGPEQYF. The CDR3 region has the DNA TGTGCCAGCAGTCGAGGGGGACCCGAGCAGTACTTC.

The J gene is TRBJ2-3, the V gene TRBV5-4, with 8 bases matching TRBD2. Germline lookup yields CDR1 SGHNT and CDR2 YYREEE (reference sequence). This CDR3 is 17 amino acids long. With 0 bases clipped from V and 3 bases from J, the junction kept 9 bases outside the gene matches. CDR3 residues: CASSLAGLAGHTDTQYF. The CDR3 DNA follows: TGTGCCAGCAGCTTGGCCGGGCTAGCGGGCCATACAGATACGCAGTATTTT.

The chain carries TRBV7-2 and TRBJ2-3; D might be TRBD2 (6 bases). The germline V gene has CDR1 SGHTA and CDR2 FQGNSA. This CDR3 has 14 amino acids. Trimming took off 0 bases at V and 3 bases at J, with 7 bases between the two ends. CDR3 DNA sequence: TGTGCCAGCAGCTTAGCGACTAGTACAGATACGCAGTATTTT. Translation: CASSLATSTDTQYF.

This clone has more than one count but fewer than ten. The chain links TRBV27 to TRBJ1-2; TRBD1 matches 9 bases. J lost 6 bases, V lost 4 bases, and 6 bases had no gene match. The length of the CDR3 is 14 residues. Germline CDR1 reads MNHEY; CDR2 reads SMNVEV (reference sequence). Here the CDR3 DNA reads TGTGCCAGCAGTTCGGGACAGGGATGGCATGGCTACACCTTC. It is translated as CASSSGQGWHGYTF.

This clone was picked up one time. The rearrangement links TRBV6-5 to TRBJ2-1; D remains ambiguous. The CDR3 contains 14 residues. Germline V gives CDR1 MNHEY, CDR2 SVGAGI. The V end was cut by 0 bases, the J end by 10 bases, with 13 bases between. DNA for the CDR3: TGTGCCAGCAGTTACTCGGCCCCGCAAGGGGAGCAGTTCTTC. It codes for CASSYSAPQGEQFF.

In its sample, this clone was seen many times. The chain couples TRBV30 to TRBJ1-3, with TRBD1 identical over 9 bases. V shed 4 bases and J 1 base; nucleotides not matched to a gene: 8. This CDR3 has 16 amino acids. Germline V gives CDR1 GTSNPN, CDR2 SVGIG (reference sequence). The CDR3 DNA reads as TGTGCCTGGACCAGGGACAGGGCTATATCTGGAAACACCATATATTTT. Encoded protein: CAWTRDRAISGNTIYF. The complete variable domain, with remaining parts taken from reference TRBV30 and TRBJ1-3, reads SQTIHQWPATLVQPVGSPLSLECTVEGTSNPNLYWYRQAAGRGLQLLFYSVGIGQISSEVPQNLSASRPQDRQFILSSKKLLLSDSGFYLCAWTRDRAISGNTIYFGEGSWLTVV.

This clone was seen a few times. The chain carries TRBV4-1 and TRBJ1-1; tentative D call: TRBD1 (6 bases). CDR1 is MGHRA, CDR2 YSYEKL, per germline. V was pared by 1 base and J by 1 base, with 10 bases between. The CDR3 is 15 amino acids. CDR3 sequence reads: CASSQVLGGNTEAFF. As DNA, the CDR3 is TGCGCCAGCAGCCAAGTTCTAGGGGGGAACACTGAAGCTTTCTTT.

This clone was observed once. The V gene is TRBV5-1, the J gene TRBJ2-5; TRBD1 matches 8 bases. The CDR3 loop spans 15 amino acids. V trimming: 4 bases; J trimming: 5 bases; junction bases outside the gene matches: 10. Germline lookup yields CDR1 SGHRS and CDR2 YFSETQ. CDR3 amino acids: CASSLDRGMGETQYF. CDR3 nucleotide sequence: TGCGCCAGCAGCCTCGACAGGGGAATGGGGGAGACCCAGTACTTC. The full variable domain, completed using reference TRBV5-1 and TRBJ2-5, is KAGVTQTPRYLIKTRGQQVTLSCSPISGHRSVSWYQQTPGQGLQFLFEYFSETQRNKGNFPGRFSGRQFSNSRSEMNVSTLELGDSALYLCASSLDRGMGETQYFGPGTRLLVL.

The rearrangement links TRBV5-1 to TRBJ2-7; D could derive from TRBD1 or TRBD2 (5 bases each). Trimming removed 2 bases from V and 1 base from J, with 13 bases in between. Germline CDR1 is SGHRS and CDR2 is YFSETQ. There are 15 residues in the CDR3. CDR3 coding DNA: TGCGCCAGCAGCTTCCTTTGGGGGAGTTCCTACGAGCAGTACTTC. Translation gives CASSFLWGSSYEQYF.

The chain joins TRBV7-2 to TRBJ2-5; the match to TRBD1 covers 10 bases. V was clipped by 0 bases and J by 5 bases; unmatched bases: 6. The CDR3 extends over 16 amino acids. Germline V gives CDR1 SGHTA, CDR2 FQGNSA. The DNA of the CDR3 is TGTGCCAGCAGCTTAGCGCCGGGGACAGGGGCGGAGACCCAGTACTTC. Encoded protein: CASSLAPGTGAETQYF.

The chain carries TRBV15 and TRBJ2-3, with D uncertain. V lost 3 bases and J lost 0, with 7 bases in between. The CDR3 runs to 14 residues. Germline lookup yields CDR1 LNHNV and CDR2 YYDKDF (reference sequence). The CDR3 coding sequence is TGTGCCACCAGCAGTGTGACTAGCACAGATACGCAGTATTTT. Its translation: CATSSVTSTDTQYF.

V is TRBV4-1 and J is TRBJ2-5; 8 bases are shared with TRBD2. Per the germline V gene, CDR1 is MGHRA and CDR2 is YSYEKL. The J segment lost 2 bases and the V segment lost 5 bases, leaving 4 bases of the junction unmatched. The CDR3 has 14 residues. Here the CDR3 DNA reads TGCGCCAGCAGCTCAATAGCGGGACAAGAGACCCAGTACTTC. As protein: CASSSIAGQETQYF.

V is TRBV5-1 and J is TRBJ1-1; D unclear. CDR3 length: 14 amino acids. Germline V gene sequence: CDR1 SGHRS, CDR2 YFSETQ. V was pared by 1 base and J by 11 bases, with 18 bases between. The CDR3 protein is CASSLWTPSIGAFF. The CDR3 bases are TGCGCCAGCAGCTTGTGGACTCCCTCCATAGGGGCTTTCTTT.

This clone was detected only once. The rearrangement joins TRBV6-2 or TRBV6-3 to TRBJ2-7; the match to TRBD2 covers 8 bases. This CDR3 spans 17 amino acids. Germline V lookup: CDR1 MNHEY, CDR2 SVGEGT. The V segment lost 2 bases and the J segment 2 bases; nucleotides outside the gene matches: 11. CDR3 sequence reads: CASSYNLAGPLTYEQYF. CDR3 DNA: TGTGCCAGCAGTTACAATCTAGCGGGTCCACTTACCTACGAGCAGTACTTC.

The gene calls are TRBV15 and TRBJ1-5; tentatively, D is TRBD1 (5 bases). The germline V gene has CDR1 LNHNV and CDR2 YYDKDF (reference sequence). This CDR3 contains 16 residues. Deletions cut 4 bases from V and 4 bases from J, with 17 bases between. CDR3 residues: CATSTGGRKLNQPQHF. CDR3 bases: TGTGCCACCAGCACCGGGGGGAGGAAACTAAATCAGCCCCAGCATTTT. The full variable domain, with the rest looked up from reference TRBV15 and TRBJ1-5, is DAMVIQNPRYQVTQFGKPVTLSCSQTLNHNVMYWYQQKSSQAPKLLFHYYDKDFNNEADTPDNFQSRRPNTSFCFLDIRSPGLGDTAMYLCATSTGGRKLNQPQHFGDGTRLSIL.

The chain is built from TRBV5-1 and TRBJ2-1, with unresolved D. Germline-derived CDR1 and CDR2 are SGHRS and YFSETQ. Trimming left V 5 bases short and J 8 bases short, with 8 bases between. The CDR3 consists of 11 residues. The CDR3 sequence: CASSRTDEQFF. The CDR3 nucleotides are TGCGCCAGCAGTCGGACGGATGAGCAGTTCTTC.